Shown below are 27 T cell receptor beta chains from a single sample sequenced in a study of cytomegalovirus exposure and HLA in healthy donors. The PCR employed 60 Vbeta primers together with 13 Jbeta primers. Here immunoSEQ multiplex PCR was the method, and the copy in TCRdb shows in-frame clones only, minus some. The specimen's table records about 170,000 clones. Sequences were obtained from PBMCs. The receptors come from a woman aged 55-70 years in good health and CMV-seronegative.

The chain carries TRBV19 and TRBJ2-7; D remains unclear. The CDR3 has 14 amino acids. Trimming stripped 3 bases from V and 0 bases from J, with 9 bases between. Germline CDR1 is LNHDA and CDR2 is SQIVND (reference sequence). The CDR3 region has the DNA TGTGCCAGTAGTATTACAGTGAGCTCCTACGAGCAGTACTTC. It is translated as CASSITVSSYEQYF.

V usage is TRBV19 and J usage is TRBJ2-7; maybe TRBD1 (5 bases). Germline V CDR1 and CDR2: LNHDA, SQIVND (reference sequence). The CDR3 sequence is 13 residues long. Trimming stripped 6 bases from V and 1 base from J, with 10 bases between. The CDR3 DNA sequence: TGTGCCAGTAGGGGGCGGCAATCCTACGAGCAGTACTTC. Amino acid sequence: CASRGRQSYEQYF.

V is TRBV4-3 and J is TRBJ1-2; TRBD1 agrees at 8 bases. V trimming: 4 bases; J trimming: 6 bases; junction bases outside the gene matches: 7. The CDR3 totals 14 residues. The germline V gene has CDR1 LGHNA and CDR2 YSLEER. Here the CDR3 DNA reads TGCGCCAGCAGCCCCAGGGGGCGCGGACATGGCTACACCTTC. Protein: CASSPRGRGHGYTF.

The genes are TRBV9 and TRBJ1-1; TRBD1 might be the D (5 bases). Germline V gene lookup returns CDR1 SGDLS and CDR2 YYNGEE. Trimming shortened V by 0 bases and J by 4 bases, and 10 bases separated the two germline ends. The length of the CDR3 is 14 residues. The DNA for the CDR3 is TGTGCCAGCAGCGTAGTGGAGGGGATCACTGAAGCTTTCTTT. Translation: CASSVVEGITEAFF.

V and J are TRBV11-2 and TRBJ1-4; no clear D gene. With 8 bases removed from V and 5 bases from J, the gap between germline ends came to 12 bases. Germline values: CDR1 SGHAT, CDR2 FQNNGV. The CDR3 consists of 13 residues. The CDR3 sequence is CASGSTPNEKLFF. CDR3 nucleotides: TGTGCCAGCGGGAGTACTCCGAATGAAAAACTGTTTTTT. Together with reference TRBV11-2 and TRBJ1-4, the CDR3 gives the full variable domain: EAGVAQSPRYKIIEKRQSVAFWCNPISGHATLYWYQQILGQGPKLLIQFQNNGVVDDSQLPKDRFSAERLKGVDSTLKIQPAKLEDSAVYLCASGSTPNEKLFFGSGTQLSVL.

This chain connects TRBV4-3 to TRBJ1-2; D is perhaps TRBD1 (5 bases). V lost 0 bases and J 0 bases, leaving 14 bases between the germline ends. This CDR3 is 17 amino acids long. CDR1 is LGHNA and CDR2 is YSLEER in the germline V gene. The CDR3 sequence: CASSQDIMRTPNYGYTF. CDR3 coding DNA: TGCGCCAGCAGCCAAGATATAATGAGGACACCTAACTATGGCTACACCTTC.

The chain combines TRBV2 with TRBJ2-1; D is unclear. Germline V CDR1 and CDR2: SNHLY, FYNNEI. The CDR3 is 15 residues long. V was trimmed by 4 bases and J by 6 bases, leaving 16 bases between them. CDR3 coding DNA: TGTGCCAGCAGTGGGGCGCAGCAGTATACCAATGAGCAGTTCTTC. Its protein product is CASSGAQQYTNEQFF.

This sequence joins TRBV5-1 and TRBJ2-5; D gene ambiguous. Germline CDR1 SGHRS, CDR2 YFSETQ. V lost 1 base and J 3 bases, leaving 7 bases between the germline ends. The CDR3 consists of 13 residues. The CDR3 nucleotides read TGCGCCAGCAGCTTGTACGGAGAAGAGACCCAGTACTTC. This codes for CASSLYGEETQYF.

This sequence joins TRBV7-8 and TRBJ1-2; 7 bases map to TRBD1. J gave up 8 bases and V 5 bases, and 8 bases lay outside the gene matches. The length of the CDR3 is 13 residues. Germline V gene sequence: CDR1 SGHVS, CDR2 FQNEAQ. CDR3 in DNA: TGTGCCAGCAGCGTAGACAGGGCAGGAGGCTACACCTTC. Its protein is CASSVDRAGGYTF.

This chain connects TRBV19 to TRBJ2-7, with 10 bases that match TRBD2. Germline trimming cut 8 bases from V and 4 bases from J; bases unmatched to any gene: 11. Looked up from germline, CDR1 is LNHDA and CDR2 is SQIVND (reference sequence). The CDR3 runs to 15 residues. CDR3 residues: CASSDPGLASYEQYF. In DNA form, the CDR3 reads TGTGCCAGTTCCGATCCGGGACTAGCGAGTTACGAGCAGTACTTC.

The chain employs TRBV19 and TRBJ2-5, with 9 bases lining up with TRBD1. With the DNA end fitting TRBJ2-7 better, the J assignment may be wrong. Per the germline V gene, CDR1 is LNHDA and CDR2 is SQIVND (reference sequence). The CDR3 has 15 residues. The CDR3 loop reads CASSIEGGQGHEQYF. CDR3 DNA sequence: TGTGCCAGTAGTATAGAGGGGGGACAGGGACACGAGCAGTACTTC.

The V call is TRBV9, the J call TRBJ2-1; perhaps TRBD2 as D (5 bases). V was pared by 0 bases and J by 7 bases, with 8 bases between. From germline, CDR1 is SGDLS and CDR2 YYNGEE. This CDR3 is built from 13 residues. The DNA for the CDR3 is TGTGCCAGCAGCGTAGACACTAGAAATGAGCAGTTCTTC. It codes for CASSVDTRNEQFF.

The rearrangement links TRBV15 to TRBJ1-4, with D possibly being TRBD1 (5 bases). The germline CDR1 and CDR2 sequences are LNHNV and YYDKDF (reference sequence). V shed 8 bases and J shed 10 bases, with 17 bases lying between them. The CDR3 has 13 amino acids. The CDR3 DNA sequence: TGTGCCACCCAGGTCAGGGTTTTCGGAAAACTGTTTTTT. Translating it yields CATQVRVFGKLFF.

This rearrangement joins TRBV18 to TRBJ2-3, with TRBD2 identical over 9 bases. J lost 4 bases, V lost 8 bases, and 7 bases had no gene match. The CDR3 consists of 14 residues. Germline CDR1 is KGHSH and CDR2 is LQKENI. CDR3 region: CASTLAGVADTQYF. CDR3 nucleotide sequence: TGTGCCAGCACCTTAGCGGGAGTCGCAGATACGCAGTATTTT.

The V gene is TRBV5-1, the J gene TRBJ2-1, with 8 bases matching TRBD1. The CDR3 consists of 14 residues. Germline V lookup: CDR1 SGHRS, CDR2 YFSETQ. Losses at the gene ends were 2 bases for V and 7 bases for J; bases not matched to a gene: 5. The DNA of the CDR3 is TGCGCCAGCAGCTTCCAGGGGGCGTTGAATGAGCAGTTCTTC. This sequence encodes CASSFQGALNEQFF.

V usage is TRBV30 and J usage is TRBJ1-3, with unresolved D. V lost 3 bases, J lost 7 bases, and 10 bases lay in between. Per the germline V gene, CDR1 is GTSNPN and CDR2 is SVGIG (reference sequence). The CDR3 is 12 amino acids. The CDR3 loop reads CAWSETGNTIYF. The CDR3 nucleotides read TGTGCCTGGAGCGAGACGGGGAACACCATATATTTT.

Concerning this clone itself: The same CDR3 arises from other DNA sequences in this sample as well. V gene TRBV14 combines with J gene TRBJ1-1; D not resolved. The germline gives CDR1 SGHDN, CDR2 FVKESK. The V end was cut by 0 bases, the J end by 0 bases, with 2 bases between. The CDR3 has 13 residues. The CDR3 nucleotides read TGTGCCAGCAGCCAAGATATGAACACTGAAGCTTTCTTT. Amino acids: CASSQDMNTEAFF.

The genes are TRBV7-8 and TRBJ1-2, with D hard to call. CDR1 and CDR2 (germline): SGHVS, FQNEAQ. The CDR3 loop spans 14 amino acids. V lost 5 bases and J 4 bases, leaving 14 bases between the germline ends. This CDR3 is CASSPQGESYGYTF. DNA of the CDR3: TGTGCCAGCAGCCCACAAGGAGAAAGCTATGGCTACACCTTC.

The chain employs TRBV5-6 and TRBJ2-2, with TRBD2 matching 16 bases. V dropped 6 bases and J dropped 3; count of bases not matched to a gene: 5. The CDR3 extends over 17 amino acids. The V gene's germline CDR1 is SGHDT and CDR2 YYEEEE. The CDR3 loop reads CASTGTSGGVDTGELFF. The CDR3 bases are TGTGCCAGCACCGGGACTAGCGGGGGGGTCGACACCGGGGAGCTGTTTTTT.

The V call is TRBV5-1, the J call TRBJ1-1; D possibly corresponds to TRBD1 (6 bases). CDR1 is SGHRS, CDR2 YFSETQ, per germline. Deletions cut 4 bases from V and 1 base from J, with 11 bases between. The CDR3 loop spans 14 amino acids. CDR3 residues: CASSPKTGNTEAFF. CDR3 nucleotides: TGCGCCAGCAGCCCCAAGACAGGGAACACTGAAGCTTTCTTT.

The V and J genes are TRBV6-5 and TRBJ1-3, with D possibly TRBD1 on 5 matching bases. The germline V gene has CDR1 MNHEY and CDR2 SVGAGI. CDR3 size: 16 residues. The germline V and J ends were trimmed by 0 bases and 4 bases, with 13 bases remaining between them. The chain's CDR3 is CASSYSQGAGGNTIYF. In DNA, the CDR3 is TGTGCCAGCAGTTACTCCCAGGGAGCGGGAGGAAACACCATATATTTT.

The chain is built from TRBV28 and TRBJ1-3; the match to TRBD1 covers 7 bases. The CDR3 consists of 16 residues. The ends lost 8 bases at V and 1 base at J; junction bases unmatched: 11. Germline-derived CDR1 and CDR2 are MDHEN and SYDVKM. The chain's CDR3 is CASRNSQQGSGNTIYF. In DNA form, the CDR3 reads TGTGCCAGCCGGAACTCTCAACAGGGGTCTGGAAACACCATATATTTT. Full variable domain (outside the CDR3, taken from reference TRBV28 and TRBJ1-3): DVKVTQSSRYLVKRTGEKVFLECVQDMDHENMFWYRQDPGLGLRLIYFSYDVKMKEKGDIPEGYSVSREKKERFSLILESASTNQTSMYLCASRNSQQGSGNTIYFGEGSWLTVV.

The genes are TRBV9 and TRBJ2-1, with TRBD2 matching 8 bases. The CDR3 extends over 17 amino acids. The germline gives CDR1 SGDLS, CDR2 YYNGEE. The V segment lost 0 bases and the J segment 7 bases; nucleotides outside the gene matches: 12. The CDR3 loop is CASSVEAGALPWNEQFF. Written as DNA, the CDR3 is TGTGCCAGCAGCGTAGAAGCGGGGGCCCTCCCATGGAATGAGCAGTTCTTC.

CDR3 DNA sequence: TGTGCCAGCAGGGGGGCGAGGACAGGGGCTCATTATAGCAATCAGCCCCAGCATTTT. This gives the protein CASRGARTGAHYSNQPQHF. The chain recombines TRBV2 with TRBJ1-5; 9 nucleotides agree with TRBD1. Per the germline V gene, CDR1 is SNHLY and CDR2 is FYNNEI. The CDR3 is made up of 19 amino acids. V lost 6 bases to trimming and J lost 0 bases; unmatched junction nucleotides: 15. Supplemented by reference TRBV2 and TRBJ1-5, the full variable domain reads EPEVTQTPSHQVTQMGQEVILRCVPISNHLYFYWYRQILGQKVEFLVSFYNNEISEKSEIFDDQFSVERPDGSNFTLKIRSTKLEDSAMYFCASRGARTGAHYSNQPQHFGDGTRLSIL.

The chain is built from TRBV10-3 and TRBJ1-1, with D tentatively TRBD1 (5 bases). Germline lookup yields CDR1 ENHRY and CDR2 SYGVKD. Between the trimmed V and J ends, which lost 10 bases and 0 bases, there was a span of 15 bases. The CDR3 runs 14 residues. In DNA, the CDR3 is TGTGCCAGTTCGGGGGGTGGGTTGAACACTGAAGCTTTCTTT. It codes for CASSGGGLNTEAFF.

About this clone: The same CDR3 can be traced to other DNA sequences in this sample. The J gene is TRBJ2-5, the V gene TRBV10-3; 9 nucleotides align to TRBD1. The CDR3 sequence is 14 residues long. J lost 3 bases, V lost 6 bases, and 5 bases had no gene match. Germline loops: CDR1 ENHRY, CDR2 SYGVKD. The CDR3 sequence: CAISAGTGKETQYF. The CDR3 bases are TGTGCCATCAGCGCCGGGACAGGGAAAGAGACCCAGTACTTC.

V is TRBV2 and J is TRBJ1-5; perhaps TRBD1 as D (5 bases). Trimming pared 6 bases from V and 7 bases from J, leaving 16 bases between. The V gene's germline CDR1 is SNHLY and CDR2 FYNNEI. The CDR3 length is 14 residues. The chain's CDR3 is CASRVAEGRQPQHF. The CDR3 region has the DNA TGTGCCAGCAGAGTTGCGGAGGGACGCCAGCCCCAGCATTTT.